Sequencing of this T cell receptor beta chain was carried out in a study of early stage breast cancer tumors (dated by TCRdb to 2015 to 2018). Turning to the overall study: Of the roughly 15 invasive breast tumors, about a dozen were found to be estrogen receptor-positive, progesterone receptor-positive and HER2-negative. About 65% of the 12 ER+/PR+/HER2- tumors were invasive ductal carcinomas, while the other four were invasive lobular carcinomas. On average, each sample got approximately 9.8-fold read coverage. Across all samples, about 2.9 million templates representing 1 million or so unique clonotypes were detected.

Each sample was amplified in two independent genomic DNA replicates, using 0.4 to 0.6 ug for blood and around 1.5 ug for tumor or normal breast. TCRB sequencing of genomic DNA was carried out with the ImmunoSeq Intro kit according to the manufacturer's instructions. Multiplex PCR ran 30 to 40 cycles with proprietary primers and spike-in control sequences for absolute quantification. Single-end 150-bp reads were used to sequence an 87-bp fragment spanning the CDR3 and the flanking V and J genes. Seven samples, with two replicates for each sample, were multiplexed per lane of an Illumina MiSeq using version 3.0 chemistry. The authors' pipeline ran thus. Raw data were processed with the vendor's proprietary pipeline, and both replicates were merged into a single result per sample. A clonotype was defined as productive rearrangements that share the same V-gene family, CDR3 amino acid sequence and J-gene segment. Clonality was calculated as 1 minus the normalized Shannon entropy (Pielou evenness) of TCRB abundances. T cell density was estimated by dividing total templates by the number of input cells inferred from the DNA input amount. Total repertoire diversity and clonality were estimated with Recon using default parameters. Clonotypes with over 0.1% abundance in tumor and at least 32-fold higher abundance in tumor than in normal breast were defined as tumor-enriched. The table comes from immuneACCESS by way of TCRdb, which keeps in-frame sequences with V and J called. Part of the clones is missing from these tables; in studies checked, under half for an unresolved V gene and the rest for unknown reasons. V, J and clone size were drawn from that table, and D and trimming were deduced from the DNA. Here the sample has about 41,000 clones; over 60% occur a single time. The ten top clones hold 7.2% of the sample.

What the study reported, not specific to this receptor: Chain pairing and functional markers such as CD4, CD8 and FOXP3 were not captured by bulk genomic DNA sequencing of unsorted cells. Enriched TCRB sequences shared across patients were found to be mostly commonly generated sequences that were unlikely to play an important role in the tumor microenvironment. The small cohort size prevented analysis by tumor subtype. Compared with adjacent normal breast tissue, tumors had about 2.6-fold higher T cell density and higher clonality. Repertoires from blood resembled normal breast more closely than tumor, and using blood as a reference for each tissue separated tumor from normal in about 90% of the 16 patients.

As encoded in the germline V gene, CDR1 is SGHRS while CDR2 is YFSETQ. From the cysteine through the phenylalanine, the CDR3 covers 14 amino acids. The retained sequence is limited to the CDR3, 42 bases, with the frame set at the first base. V and J are trimmed by 4 bases and 10 bases, and the gene matches miss 7 bases of the junction. Concerning this clone itself: Its cognate antigen has yet to be identified. Per-base quality was not reported, and no clone a single base away is much larger than it.

The study profiled bulk TCR beta-chain repertoires in matched peripheral blood, tumor and adjacent normal breast tissue taken from about 15 patients with early-stage breast cancer. Before surgery, whole blood (roughly 4.5-10 mL) was collected into EDTA tubes and processed within 2 hours. Peripheral blood mononuclear cells were isolated by Ficoll-Paque centrifugation in SepMate-50 tubes. PBMCs were cryopreserved in aliquots of roughly 1.8 to 4 million cells in around 90% FBS with around 10% DMSO and kept in liquid nitrogen. The Qiagen AllPrep DNA/RNA Mini kit was used to extract genomic DNA. Specimen: blood. The chain employs TRBV5-1 and TRBJ1-6; 8 central nucleotides agree with TRBD1. The TCR comes from a person aged 45-60 years with breast cancer. Read as DNA, the sequence is TGCGCCAGCAGCCACGGACAGGGCTACTCACCCCTCCACTTT. Translated, it gives CASSHGQGYSPLHF.